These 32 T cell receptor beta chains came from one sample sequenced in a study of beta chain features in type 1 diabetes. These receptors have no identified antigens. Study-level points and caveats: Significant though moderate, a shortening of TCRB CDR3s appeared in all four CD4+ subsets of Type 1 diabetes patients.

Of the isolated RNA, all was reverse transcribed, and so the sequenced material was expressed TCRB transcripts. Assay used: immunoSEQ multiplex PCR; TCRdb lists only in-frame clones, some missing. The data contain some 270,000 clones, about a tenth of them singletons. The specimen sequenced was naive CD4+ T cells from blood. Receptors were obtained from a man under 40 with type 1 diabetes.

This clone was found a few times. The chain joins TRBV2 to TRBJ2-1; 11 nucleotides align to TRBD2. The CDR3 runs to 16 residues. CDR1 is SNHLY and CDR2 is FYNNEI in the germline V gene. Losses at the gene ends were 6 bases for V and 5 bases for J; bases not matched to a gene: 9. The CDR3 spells CASSRLAGYVDNEQFF. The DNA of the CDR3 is TGTGCCAGCAGCCGACTAGCGGGGTATGTCGACAATGAGCAGTTCTTC.

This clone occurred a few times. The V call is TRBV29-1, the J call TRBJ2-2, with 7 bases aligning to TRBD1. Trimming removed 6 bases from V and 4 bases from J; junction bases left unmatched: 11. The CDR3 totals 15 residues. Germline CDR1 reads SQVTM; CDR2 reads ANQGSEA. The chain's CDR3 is CSVRASTGTTGELFF. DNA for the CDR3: TGCAGCGTAAGAGCTTCGACAGGGACCACCGGGGAGCTGTTTTTT.

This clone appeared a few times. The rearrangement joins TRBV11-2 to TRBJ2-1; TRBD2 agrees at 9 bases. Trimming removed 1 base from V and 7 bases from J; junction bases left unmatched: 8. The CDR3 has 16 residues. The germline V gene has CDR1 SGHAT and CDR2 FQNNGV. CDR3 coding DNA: TGTGCCAGCAGCTTAGGGGGAGCGGGGGGCTGGAATGAGCAGTTCTTC. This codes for CASSLGGAGGWNEQFF.

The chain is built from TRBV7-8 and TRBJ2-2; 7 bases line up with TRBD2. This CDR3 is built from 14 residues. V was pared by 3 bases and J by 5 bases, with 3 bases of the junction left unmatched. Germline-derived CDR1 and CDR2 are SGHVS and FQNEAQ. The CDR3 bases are TGTGCCAGCAGCTTTAGGCGGGAGACCGGGGAGCTGTTTTTT. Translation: CASSFRRETGELFF.

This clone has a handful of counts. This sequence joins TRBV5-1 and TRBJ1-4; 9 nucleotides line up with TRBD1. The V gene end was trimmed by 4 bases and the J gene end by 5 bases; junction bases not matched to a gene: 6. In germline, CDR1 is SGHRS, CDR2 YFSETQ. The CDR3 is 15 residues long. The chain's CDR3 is CASSGTGTGNEKLFF. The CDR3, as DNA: TGCGCCAGCAGCGGAACCGGGACAGGGAATGAAAAACTGTTTTTT.

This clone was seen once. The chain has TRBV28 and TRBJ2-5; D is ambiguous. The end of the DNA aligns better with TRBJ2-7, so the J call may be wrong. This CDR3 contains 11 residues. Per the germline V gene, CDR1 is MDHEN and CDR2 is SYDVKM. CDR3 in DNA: TGTGCCAGCAGTGTTACCTACGAGCAGTACTTC. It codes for CASSVTYEQYF.

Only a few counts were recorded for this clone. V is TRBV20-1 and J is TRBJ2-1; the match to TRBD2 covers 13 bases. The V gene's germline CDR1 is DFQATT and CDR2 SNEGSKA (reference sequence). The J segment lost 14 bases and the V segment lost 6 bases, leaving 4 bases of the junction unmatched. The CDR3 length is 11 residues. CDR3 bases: TGCAGTGCCCTCGGACTAGCGGGAGAGTTCTTC. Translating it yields CSALGLAGEFF.

The CDR3 sequence is CASSSQGASLTQYF. CDR3 DNA: TGTGCCAGCAGTTCACAGGGGGCTAGCCTTACGCAGTATTTT. V usage is TRBV5-6 and J usage is TRBJ2-3; TRBD1 aligns across 9 bases. With 5 bases clipped from V and 8 bases from J, the junction kept 9 bases outside the gene matches. CDR3 length: 14 residues. The germline V gene has CDR1 SGHDT and CDR2 YYEEEE.

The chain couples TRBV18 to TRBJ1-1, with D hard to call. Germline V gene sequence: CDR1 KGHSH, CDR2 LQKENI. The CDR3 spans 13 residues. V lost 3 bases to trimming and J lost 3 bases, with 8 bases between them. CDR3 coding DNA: TGTGCCAGCTCACCCACAGTTGACACTGAAGCTTTCTTT. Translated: CASSPTVDTEAFF.

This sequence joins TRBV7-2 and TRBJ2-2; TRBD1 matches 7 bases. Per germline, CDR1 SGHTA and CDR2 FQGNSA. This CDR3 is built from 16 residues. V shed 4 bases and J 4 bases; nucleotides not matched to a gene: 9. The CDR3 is CASSSLGTAATGELFF. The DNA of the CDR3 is TGTGCCAGCAGCTCGCTAGGGACAGCTGCCACCGGGGAGCTGTTTTTT.

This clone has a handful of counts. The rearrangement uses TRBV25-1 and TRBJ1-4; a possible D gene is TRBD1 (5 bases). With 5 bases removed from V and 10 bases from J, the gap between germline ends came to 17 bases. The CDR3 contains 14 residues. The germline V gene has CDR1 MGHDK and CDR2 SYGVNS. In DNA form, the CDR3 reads TGTGCCAGCAGTCCCAATGAGATCCAGGGAAAACTGTTTTTT. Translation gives CASSPNEIQGKLFF.

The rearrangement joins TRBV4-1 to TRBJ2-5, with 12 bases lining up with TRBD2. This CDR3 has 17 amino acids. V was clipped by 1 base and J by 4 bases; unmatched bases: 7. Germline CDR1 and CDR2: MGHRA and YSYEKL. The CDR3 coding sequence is TGCGCCAGCAGCCAAGTCCTTCTAGCGGGGGGGCGAGAGACCCAGTACTTC. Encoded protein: CASSQVLLAGGRETQYF.

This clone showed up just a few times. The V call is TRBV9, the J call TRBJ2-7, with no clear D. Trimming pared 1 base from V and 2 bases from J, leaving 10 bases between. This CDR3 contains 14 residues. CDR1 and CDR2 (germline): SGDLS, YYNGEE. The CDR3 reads CASSVSPSPYEQYF. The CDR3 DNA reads TGTGCCAGCAGCGTAAGCCCGTCCCCCTACGAGCAGTACTTC. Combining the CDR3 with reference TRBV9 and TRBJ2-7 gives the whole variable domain DSGVTQTPKHLITATGQRVTLRCSPRSGDLSVYWYQQSLDQGLQFLIQYYNGEERAKGNILERFSAQQFPDLHSELNLSSLELGDSALYFCASSVSPSPYEQYFGPGTRLTVT.

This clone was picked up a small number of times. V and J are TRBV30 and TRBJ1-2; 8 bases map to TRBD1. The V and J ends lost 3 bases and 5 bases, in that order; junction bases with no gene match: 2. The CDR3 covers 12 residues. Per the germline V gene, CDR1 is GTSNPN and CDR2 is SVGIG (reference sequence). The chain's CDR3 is CAWRTGEYGYTF. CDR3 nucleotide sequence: TGTGCCTGGAGGACAGGGGAGTATGGCTACACCTTC.

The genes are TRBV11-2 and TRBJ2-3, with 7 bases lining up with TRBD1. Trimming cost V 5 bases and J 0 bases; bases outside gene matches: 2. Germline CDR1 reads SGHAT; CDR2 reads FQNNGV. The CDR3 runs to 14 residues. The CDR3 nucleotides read TGTGCCAGCAGCCTGGGACAGAGCACAGATACGCAGTATTTT. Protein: CASSLGQSTDTQYF.

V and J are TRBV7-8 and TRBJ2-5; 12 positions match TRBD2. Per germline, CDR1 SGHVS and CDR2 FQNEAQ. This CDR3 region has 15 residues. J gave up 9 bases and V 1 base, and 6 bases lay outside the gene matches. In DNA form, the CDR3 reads TGTGCCAGCAGCTTAGGTCAGCTAGCGGGGGGGTCCCAGTACTTC. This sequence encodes CASSLGQLAGGSQYF.

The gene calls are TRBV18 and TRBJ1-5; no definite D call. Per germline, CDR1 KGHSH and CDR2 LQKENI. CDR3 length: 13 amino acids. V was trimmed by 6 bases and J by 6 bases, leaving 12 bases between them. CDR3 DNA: TGTGCCAGCTCGCCTAGTGGACTTCAGCCCCAGCATTTT. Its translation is CASSPSGLQPQHF.

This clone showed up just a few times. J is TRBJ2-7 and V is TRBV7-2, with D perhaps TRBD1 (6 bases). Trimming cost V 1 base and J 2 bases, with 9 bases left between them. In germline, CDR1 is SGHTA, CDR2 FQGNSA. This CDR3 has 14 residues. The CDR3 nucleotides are TGTGCCAGCAGCTTAGTAACAGGGACCTACGAGCAGTACTTC. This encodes CASSLVTGTYEQYF.

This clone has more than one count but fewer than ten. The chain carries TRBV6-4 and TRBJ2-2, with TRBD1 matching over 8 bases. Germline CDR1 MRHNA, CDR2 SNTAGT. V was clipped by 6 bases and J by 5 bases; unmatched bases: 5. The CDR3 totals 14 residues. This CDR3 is CASSRTGITGELFF. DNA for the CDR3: TGTGCCAGCAGCCGGACAGGGATAACCGGGGAGCTGTTTTTT.

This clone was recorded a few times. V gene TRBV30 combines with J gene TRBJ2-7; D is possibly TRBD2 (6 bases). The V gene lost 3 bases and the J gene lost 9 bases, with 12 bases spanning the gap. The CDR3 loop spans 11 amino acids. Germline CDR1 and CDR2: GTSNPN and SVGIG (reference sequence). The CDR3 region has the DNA TGTGCCTGGAGCCGCGGCGGGGCGCAGTACTTC. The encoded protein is CAWSRGGAQYF.

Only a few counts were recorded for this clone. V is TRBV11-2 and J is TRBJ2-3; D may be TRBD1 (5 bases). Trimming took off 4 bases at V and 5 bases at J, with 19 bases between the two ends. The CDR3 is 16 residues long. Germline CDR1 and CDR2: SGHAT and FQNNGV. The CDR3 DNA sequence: TGTGCCAGCAGCTCCCGATTTTCGCTAACAGGAGATACGCAGTATTTT. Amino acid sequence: CASSSRFSLTGDTQYF.

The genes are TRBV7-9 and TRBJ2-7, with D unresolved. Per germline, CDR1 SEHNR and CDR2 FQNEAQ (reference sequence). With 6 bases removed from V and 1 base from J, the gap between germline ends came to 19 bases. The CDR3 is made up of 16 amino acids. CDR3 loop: CASSANWAQQSYEQYF. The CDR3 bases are TGTGCCAGCAGTGCTAATTGGGCCCAGCAGTCCTACGAGCAGTACTTC.

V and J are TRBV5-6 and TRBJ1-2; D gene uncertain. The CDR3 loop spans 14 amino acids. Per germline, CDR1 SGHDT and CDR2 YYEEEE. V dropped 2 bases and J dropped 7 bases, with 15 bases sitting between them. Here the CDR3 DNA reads TGTGCCAGCAGCTTTTTCCGGGAAACGGGTGGCTACACCTTC. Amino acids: CASSFFRETGGYTF. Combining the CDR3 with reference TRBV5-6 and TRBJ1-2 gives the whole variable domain DAGVTQSPTHLIKTRGQQVTLRCSPKSGHDTVSWYQQALGQGPQFIFQYYEEEERQRGNFPDRFSGHQFPNYSSELNVNALLLGDSALYLCASSFFRETGGYTFGSGTRLTVV.

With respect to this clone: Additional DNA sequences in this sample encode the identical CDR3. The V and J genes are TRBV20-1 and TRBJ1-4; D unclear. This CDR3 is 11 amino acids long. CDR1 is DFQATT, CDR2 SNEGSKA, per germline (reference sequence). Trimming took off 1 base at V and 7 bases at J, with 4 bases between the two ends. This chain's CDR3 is CSARGGEKLFF. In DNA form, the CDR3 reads TGCAGTGCTAGAGGCGGTGAAAAACTGTTTTTT.

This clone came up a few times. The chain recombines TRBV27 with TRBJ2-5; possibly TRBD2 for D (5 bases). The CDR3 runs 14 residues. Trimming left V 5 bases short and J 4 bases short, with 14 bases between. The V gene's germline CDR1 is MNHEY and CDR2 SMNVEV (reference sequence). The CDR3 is CASSQREAVETQYF. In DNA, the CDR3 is TGTGCCAGCAGTCAACGGGAAGCGGTAGAGACCCAGTACTTC.

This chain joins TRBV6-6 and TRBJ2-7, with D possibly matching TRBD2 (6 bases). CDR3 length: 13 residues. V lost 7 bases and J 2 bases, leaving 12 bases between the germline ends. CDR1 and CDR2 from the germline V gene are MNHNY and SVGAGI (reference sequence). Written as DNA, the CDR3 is TGTGCCAGCAAACGCGGGGAAGCCTACGAGCAGTACTTC. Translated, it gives CASKRGEAYEQYF.

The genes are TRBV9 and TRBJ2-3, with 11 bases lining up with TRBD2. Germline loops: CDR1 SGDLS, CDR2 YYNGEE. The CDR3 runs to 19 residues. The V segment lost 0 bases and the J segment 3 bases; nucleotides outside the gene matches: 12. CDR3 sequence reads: CASSVAGDSGGARTDTQYF. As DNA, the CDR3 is TGTGCCAGCAGCGTAGCGGGAGATAGCGGGGGGGCCCGGACAGATACGCAGTATTTT. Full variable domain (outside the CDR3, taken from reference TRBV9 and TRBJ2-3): DSGVTQTPKHLITATGQRVTLRCSPRSGDLSVYWYQQSLDQGLQFLIQYYNGEERAKGNILERFSAQQFPDLHSELNLSSLELGDSALYFCASSVAGDSGGARTDTQYFGPGTRLTVL.

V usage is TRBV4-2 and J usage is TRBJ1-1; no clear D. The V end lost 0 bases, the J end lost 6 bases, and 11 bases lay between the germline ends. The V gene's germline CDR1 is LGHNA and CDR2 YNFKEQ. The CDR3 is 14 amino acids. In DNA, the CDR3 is TGTGCCAGCAGCCAAGATGGGAGTGGGCCTGAAGCTTTCTTT. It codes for CASSQDGSGPEAFF.

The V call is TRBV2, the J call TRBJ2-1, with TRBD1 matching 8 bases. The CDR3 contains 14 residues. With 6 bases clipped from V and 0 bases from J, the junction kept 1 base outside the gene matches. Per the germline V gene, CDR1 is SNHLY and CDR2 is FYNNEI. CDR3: CASSGQGSYNEQFF. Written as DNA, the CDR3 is TGTGCCAGCAGCGGACAGGGCTCCTACAATGAGCAGTTCTTC. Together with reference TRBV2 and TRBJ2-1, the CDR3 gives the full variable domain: EPEVTQTPSHQVTQMGQEVILRCVPISNHLYFYWYRQILGQKVEFLVSFYNNEISEKSEIFDDQFSVERPDGSNFTLKIRSTKLEDSAMYFCASSGQGSYNEQFFGPGTRLTVL.

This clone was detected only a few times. In nucleotides, the CDR3 is TGTGCCAGCTCACAACGGGTCCAGGGCTATGGCTACACCTTC. It yields the protein CASSQRVQGYGYTF. This rearrangement joins TRBV18 to TRBJ1-2; D may be TRBD1 (5 bases). This CDR3 contains 14 residues. V dropped 4 bases and J dropped 4 bases, with 13 bases sitting between them. The germline gives CDR1 KGHSH, CDR2 LQKENI. The full variable domain, with the rest looked up from reference TRBV18 and TRBJ1-2, is NAGVMQNPRHLVRRRGQEARLRCSPMKGHSHVYWYRQLPEEGLKFMVYLQKENIIDESGMPKERFSAEFPKEGPSILRIQQVVRGDSAAYFCASSQRVQGYGYTFGSGTRLTVV.

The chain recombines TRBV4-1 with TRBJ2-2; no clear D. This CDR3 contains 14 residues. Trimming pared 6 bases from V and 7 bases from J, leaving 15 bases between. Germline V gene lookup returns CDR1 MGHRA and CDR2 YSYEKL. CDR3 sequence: CASSRLYTVGELFF. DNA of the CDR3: TGCGCCAGCAGTAGACTGTACACCGTCGGGGAGCTGTTTTTT.

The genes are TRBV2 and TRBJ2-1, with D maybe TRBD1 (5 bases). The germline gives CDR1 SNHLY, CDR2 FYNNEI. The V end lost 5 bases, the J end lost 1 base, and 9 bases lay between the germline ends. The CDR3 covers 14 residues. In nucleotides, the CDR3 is TGTGCCAGCAGTCGACAGTTATCCTACAATGAGCAGTTCTTC. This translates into CASSRQLSYNEQFF.